The 14 T cell receptor beta chains presented below share a single source sample, sequenced in a study of CD8 T cells in ankylosing spondylitis. Their antigens are not known. Overall study results and limits: About 8 highly homologous variants formed a TCR beta motif that appeared characteristic of ankylosing spondylitis blood.

TCRdb used MiXCR to reprocess the 5' RACE reads, holding one entry per CDR3 protein. The data show around 770,000 distinct CDR3 sequences, 19% seen once. The sample taken for sequencing was blood, either unsorted or a sorted T cell fraction (not recorded which). These TCRs come from a male donor with ankylosing spondylitis.

This sequence joins TRBV28 and TRBJ2-1, with TRBD2 as a possible D gene (6 bases). Germline CDR1 MDHEN, CDR2 SYDVKM. This CDR3 comprises 15 residues. V shed 6 bases and J shed 0 bases, with 12 bases lying between them. CDR3 residues: CASSRFGSSYNEQFF. For the CDR3, the DNA is TGTGCCAGCAGCCGATTCGGGAGCTCCTACAATGAGCAGTTCTTC. Full variable domain (remainder filled in from reference TRBV28 and TRBJ2-1): DVKVTQSSRYLVKRTGEKVFLECVQDMDHENMFWYRQDPGLGLRLIYFSYDVKMKEKGDIPEGYSVSREKKERFSLILESASTNQTSMYLCASSRFGSSYNEQFFGPGTRLTVL.

This clonotype was observed a handful of times. J is TRBJ2-1 and V is TRBV24-1, with D perhaps TRBD2 (6 bases). This CDR3 region has 15 residues. The V end lost 2 bases, the J end lost 6 bases, and 13 bases lay between the germline ends. CDR1 is KGHDR, CDR2 SFDVKD, per germline. The CDR3 sequence is CATSDWWEAPNEQFF. The CDR3 DNA reads TGTGCCACCAGTGATTGGTGGGAGGCCCCCAATGAGCAGTTCTTC.

The table lists this clonotype with a few counts. This chain uses TRBV5-1 with TRBJ2-7; TRBD2 aligns across 8 bases. This CDR3 contains 15 residues. The junction had 11 bases not matched to a gene; V was cut back by 4 bases and J by 5 bases. In germline, CDR1 is SGHRS, CDR2 YFSETQ. The DNA for the CDR3 is TGCGCCAGCAGCCTACGGACTAGCAACCCCCACGAGCAGTACTTC. The encoded protein is CASSLRTSNPHEQYF. The complete variable domain, with remaining parts taken from reference TRBV5-1 and TRBJ2-7, reads KAGVTQTPRYLIKTRGQQVTLSCSPISGHRSVSWYQQTPGQGLQFLFEYFSETQRNKGNFPGRFSGRQFSNSRSEMNVSTLELGDSALYLCASSLRTSNPHEQYFGPGTRLTVT.

DNA of the CDR3: TGCGCCAGCAGCCCCTCCAGGGACCTCCTCCCCCACAATGAGCAGTTCTTC. Translation: CASSPSRDLLPHNEQFF. This sequence joins TRBV5-1 and TRBJ2-1; D is possibly TRBD1 or TRBD2 (5 bases each). Germline CDR1 and CDR2: SGHRS and YFSETQ. The CDR3 is 17 residues long. The V and J ends lost 4 bases and 5 bases respectively, with 22 bases between them.

This clonotype was observed a handful of times. The rearrangement links TRBV4-2 to TRBJ1-3; 7 bases are shared with TRBD1. CDR1 is LGHNA, CDR2 YNFKEQ, per germline. J was trimmed by 1 base and V by 4 bases; bases with no gene match: 13. This CDR3 comprises 18 residues. The CDR3 DNA follows: TGTGCCAGCAGCCTCAGAGGGGGCCCATCGGGGTCTGGAAACACCATATATTTT. Amino acid sequence: CASSLRGGPSGSGNTIYF.

The V gene is TRBV29-1, the J gene TRBJ2-7; the D is unclear. This CDR3 is built from 14 residues. CDR1 is SQVTM, CDR2 ANQGSEA, per germline. Trimming took 7 bases from V and 4 from J, leaving 20 bases between them. The CDR3 region is CSALSAHTDYEQYF. CDR3 nucleotide sequence: TGCAGCGCCTTATCCGCCCACACAGATTACGAGCAGTACTTC.

V is TRBV5-1 and J is TRBJ2-1, with TRBD2 matching over 7 bases. Germline CDR1 is SGHRS and CDR2 is YFSETQ. Unmatched junction bases numbered 8, after V lost 0 bases and J lost 8 bases. CDR3 length equals 15 residues. The CDR3 DNA sequence: TGCGCCAGCAGCTTGGGGGATCCCGGGGGGTATGAGCAGTTCTTC. It codes for CASSLGDPGGYEQFF.

This clonotype was observed a handful of times. V is TRBV19 and J is TRBJ1-4; possible D gene TRBD1, 6 bases. The germline gives CDR1 LNHDA, CDR2 SQIVND (reference sequence). The CDR3 is made up of 15 amino acids. V was trimmed by 4 bases and J by 6 bases, leaving 15 bases between them. The CDR3 spells CASSTPRDIDEKLFF. CDR3 in DNA: TGTGCCAGTAGTACACCCCGGGACATCGATGAAAAACTGTTTTTT.

This clonotype was recorded a few times. The chain is built from TRBV7-9 and TRBJ2-3, with a possible D match to TRBD1 (6 bases). Germline-derived CDR1 and CDR2 are SEHNR and FQNEAQ (reference sequence). The V gene lost 2 bases and the J gene lost 5 bases, with 14 bases spanning the gap. CDR3 length: 15 residues. The chain's CDR3 is CASSLLGALGDTQYF. The CDR3 nucleotides read TGTGCCAGCAGCTTACTGGGGGCTCTAGGAGATACGCAGTATTTT.

This clonotype was observed a few times. The chain combines TRBV4-3 with TRBJ1-6, with 9 bases lining up with TRBD1. V gave up 1 base and J gave up 7 bases; unmatched junction bases: 5. CDR3 length: 16 residues. CDR1 is LGHNA, CDR2 YSLEER, per germline. The CDR3 protein is CASSQVPGQGNSPLHF. As DNA, the CDR3 is TGCGCCAGCAGCCAAGTCCCGGGACAGGGCAATTCACCCCTCCACTTT.

This clonotype was detected only a few times. The chain recombines TRBV5-1 with TRBJ2-7; 7 nucleotides align to TRBD1. V shed 3 bases and J 3 bases; nucleotides not matched to a gene: 6. Germline V CDR1 and CDR2: SGHRS, YFSETQ. The CDR3 sequence is 14 residues long. CDR3 DNA: TGCGCCAGCAGCTCCGGGGACAGAGGCTACGAGCAGTACTTC. Protein: CASSSGDRGYEQYF.

This clonotype came up many times. The V and J genes are TRBV20-1 and TRBJ1-5; D is uncertain. V gave up 0 bases and J gave up 4 bases, with 10 bases separating them. CDR3 size: 14 residues. Germline CDR1 DFQATT, CDR2 SNEGSKA (reference sequence). The DNA of the CDR3 is TGCAGTGCTAGAGATCTTGGCACTAATCAGCCCCAGCATTTT. Its protein product is CSARDLGTNQPQHF.

This clonotype was counted between two and nine times. V usage is TRBV12-3 or TRBV12-4 and J usage is TRBJ2-5, with D uncertain. There are 14 residues in the CDR3. V was pared by 5 bases and J by 6 bases, with 16 bases between. CDR3 protein: CASSAGRVAKTQYF. DNA of the CDR3: TGTGCCAGCAGTGCCGGCCGGGTCGCGAAGACCCAGTACTTC.

On this clonotype: The germline gene is not matched at one end of the junction; a read error may be the cause. This sequence joins TRBV6-2 or TRBV6-3 and TRBJ2-3, with TRBD1 matching over 7 bases. CDR1 and CDR2 (germline): MNHEY, SVGEGT. This CDR3 is built from 16 residues. The CDR3, as DNA: TGTGCCAGCAGCTACTCCGAGGGACAGCTCACAGATACGCAGTATTTT. As protein: CASSYSEGQLTDTQYF.